A selection of T cell receptor beta chains follows, all from one sample in a study of CD8 T cells in ankylosing spondylitis. TCRdb re-called the 5' RACE reads through MiXCR, storing one row per CDR3 protein. The sample has about 360,000 distinct CDR3 sequences; 20% to 25% are singletons. The specimen sequenced was blood, either unsorted or a sorted T cell fraction (not recorded which). The receptors were gathered from a male donor with ankylosing spondylitis or in good health (not recorded which). Both conserved end residues are part of each CDR3. A D gene is named only where the DNA matches it firmly. Clone size is given for some rows only: seen once, a few or many times, or a class if the clone is expanded.

v_call	j_call	d_call	clone_size	cdr3_length	cdr3_aa	cdr3_nt
TRBV12-3/TRBV12-4	TRBJ1-2	TRBD1	-	12	CASSATGFGYTF	TGTGCCAGCAGTGCGACAGGGTTTGGCTACACCTTC
TRBV20-1	TRBJ2-3	TRBD2	few	15	CSADTTGTSGMVQYF	TGCAGTGCGGATACTACCGGGACTAGCGGAATGGTGCAGTATTTT
TRBV7-9	TRBJ2-7	-	few	11	CASSTMDEQYF	TGTGCCAGCAGCACCATGGATGAGCAGTACTTC
TRBV4-1	TRBJ1-1	-	few	12	CASSQDGFWAFF	TGCGCCAGCAGCCAAGATGGGTTTTGGGCTTTCTTT
TRBV20-1	TRBJ2-7	-	-	12	CSARPAGGEQYF	TGCAGTGCTAGACCTGCAGGAGGCGAGCAGTACTTC
TRBV12-3/TRBV12-4	TRBJ2-7	-	few	13	CASSPELSYEQYF	TGTGCCAGCAGCCCAGAGCTCTCCTACGAGCAGTACTTC
TRBV20-1	TRBJ2-3	-	few	14	CSAGLAELTDTQYF	TGCAGTGCTGGATTAGCGGAGTTAACAGATACGCAGTATTTT
TRBV20-1	TRBJ2-5	TRBD1	-	13	CSARRQGEETQYF	TGCAGTGCTCGTAGACAGGGTGAAGAGACCCAGTACTTC
TRBV5-5	TRBJ1-1	-	-	12	CASRLGETEAFF	TGTGCCAGCAGGTTAGGGGAGACTGAAGCTTTCTTT
TRBV11-2	TRBJ2-5	-	-	13	CASSPRSPETQYF	TGTGCCAGCAGCCCTAGGTCCCCGGAGACCCAGTACTTC
TRBV6-1	TRBJ2-3	TRBD2	-	19	CASSPLAGGLSLHTDTQYF	TGTGCCAGCAGCCCCTTAGCGGGGGGCCTTTCCCTCCACACAGATACGCAGTATTTT
TRBV20-1	TRBJ2-3	-	-	13	CSAREGGWDTQYF	TGCAGTGCTAGAGAAGGGGGATGGGATACGCAGTATTTT
TRBV18	TRBJ1-3	-	few	18	CASSPPGSDSVPGNTIYF	TGTGCCAGCTCACCACCGGGAAGTGACAGCGTACCTGGAAACACCATATATTTT
TRBV10-3	TRBJ2-7	TRBD1	few	13	CAISGDTGDEQYF	TGTGCCATCAGTGGGGACACAGGGGACGAGCAGTACTTC
TRBV3-1	TRBJ2-1	-	-	11	CASSQGQGKFF	TGTGCCAGCAGCCAAGGGCAGGGGAAGTTCTTC
TRBV9	TRBJ2-3	TRBD2	few	14	CASSGSGSTDTQYF	TGTGCCAGCAGCGGTAGCGGGAGCACAGATACGCAGTATTTT
TRBV5-5	TRBJ2-7	-	few	14	CASSLKGTTYEQYF	TGTGCCAGCAGCTTGAAGGGGACGACCTACGAGCAGTACTTC
TRBV4-1	TRBJ2-2	-	-	20	CASSQDLMDLPLWNTGELFF	TGCGCCAGCAGCCAAGATCTGATGGACTTACCCCTTTGGAACACCGGGGAGCTGTTTTTT
TRBV5-5	TRBJ2-5	TRBD2	few	18	CASSYGLAGVPLQETQYF	TGTGCCAGCAGCTACGGACTAGCGGGGGTGCCCCTTCAAGAGACCCAGTACTTC
TRBV5-5	TRBJ2-1	TRBD1	few	16	CASSLDEDRGRIEQFF	TGTGCCAGCAGCTTGGATGAGGACAGGGGGCGAATTGAGCAGTTCTTC
TRBV27	TRBJ1-1	-	-	14	CASSLRGINTEAFF	TGTGCCAGCAGTTTGCGGGGCATTAACACTGAAGCTTTCTTT
TRBV13	TRBJ2-3	-	-	15	CASSPTPGGTDTQYF	TGTGCCAGCAGCCCAACCCCAGGGGGCACAGATACGCAGTATTTT
TRBV12-3/TRBV12-4	TRBJ1-2	-	few	11	CASRPSDGYTF	TGTGCCAGCAGACCGTCGGATGGCTACACCTTC
TRBV7-8	TRBJ2-7	-	-	14	CASSYGTYLYEQYF	TGTGCCAGCAGCTATGGGACTTATTTGTACGAGCAGTACTTC
TRBV25-1	TRBJ2-5	-	-	14	CASSDHIQAETQYF	TGTGCCAGCAGTGACCATATTCAGGCGGAGACCCAGTACTTC
TRBV3-1	TRBJ2-1	TRBD2	-	15	CASSPRWEGGNEQFF	TGTGCCAGCAGCCCTCGATGGGAGGGAGGCAATGAGCAGTTCTTC
TRBV3-1	TRBJ2-7	-	-	13	CASSSPGYPEQYF	TGTGCCAGCAGCTCGCCGGGCTACCCGGAGCAGTACTTC
TRBV9	TRBJ1-3	-	few	16	CASSVGAGRSGNTIYF	TGTGCCAGCAGCGTAGGGGCAGGCCGGTCGGGAAACACCATATATTTT
TRBV9	TRBJ2-5	-	few	14	CASSDSGVGETQYF	TGTGCCAGCAGCGACTCGGGGGTTGGAGAGACCCAGTACTTC
TRBV3-1	TRBJ2-7	TRBD2	few	14	CASTRSGLDYEQYF	TGTGCCAGCACCCGGTCCGGACTAGACTACGAGCAGTACTTC
TRBV4-1	TRBJ2-2	TRBD2	-	16	CASSRPGLTNTGELFF	TGCGCCAGCAGCAGACCGGGACTAACGAACACCGGGGAGCTGTTTTTT
TRBV4-1	TRBJ2-2	TRBD1	few	16	CASSQVTGGSTGELFF	TGCGCCAGCAGCCAAGTCACAGGGGGATCCACCGGGGAGCTGTTTTTT
TRBV7-6	TRBJ2-7	-	few	15	CASSSGLGGTYEQYF	TGTGCCAGCAGCTCAGGGTTGGGTGGAACCTACGAGCAGTACTTC
TRBV6-1	TRBJ2-5	-	-	15	CASRLTGGTEETQYF	TGTGCCAGCAGACTTACCGGTGGGACCGAAGAGACCCAGTACTTC
TRBV6-1	TRBJ2-1	-	few	13	CASSRDGYNEQFF	TGTGCCAGCAGCCGCGACGGATACAATGAGCAGTTCTTC
TRBV12-3/TRBV12-4	TRBJ2-6	-	-	17	CASSFWQVHSGANVLTF	TGTGCCAGCAGTTTTTGGCAGGTCCACTCTGGGGCCAACGTCCTGACTTTC
TRBV7-8	TRBJ2-3	TRBD2	-	15	CASRGLAGRTDTQYF	TGTGCCAGCAGAGGACTAGCGGGACGCACAGATACGCAGTATTTT
TRBV11-1	TRBJ2-2	TRBD1	-	18	CASSLAAGGERGTGELFF	TGTGCCAGCAGCTTAGCGGCAGGGGGCGAGAGAGGCACCGGGGAGCTGTTTTTT
TRBV3-1	TRBJ2-1	TRBD2	-	17	CASSQDWASGSYNEQFF	TGTGCCAGCAGCCAAGATTGGGCTAGCGGGTCCTACAATGAGCAGTTCTTC
TRBV3-1	TRBJ2-7	TRBD2	few	16	CASSQFQRGPNYEQYF	TGTGCCAGCAGCCAGTTCCAGCGGGGTCCGAACTACGAGCAGTACTTC
TRBV9	TRBJ2-1	TRBD2	-	16	CASSVQRGDPYNEQFF	TGTGCCAGCAGCGTGCAGCGGGGGGACCCCTACAATGAGCAGTTCTTC
TRBV2	TRBJ2-7	-	few	15	CASITWGAGDEEQYF	TGTGCCAGCATCACTTGGGGGGCGGGGGATGAAGAGCAGTACTTC
TRBV7-9	TRBJ2-1	-	few	14	CASIGKTDYNEQFF	TGTGCCAGCATTGGGAAGACAGACTACAATGAGCAGTTCTTC
TRBV15	TRBJ2-1	-	-	13	CATSREAWVEQFF	TGTGCCACCAGCAGAGAGGCTTGGGTAGAGCAGTTCTTC
TRBV27	TRBJ2-5	-	few	17	CASTPLSASWDQETQYF	TGTGCCAGCACCCCCCTGTCGGCGAGTTGGGACCAAGAGACCCAGTACTTC
TRBV12-3/TRBV12-4	TRBJ2-5	-	-	14	CASSFYVGQETQYF	TGTGCCAGCAGTTTTTATGTGGGGCAGGAGACCCAGTACTTC
TRBV12-3/TRBV12-4	TRBJ1-2	TRBD1	-	14	CASKIPGQNYGYTF	TGTGCCAGCAAAATCCCGGGACAGAACTATGGCTACACCTTC
TRBV6-1	TRBJ2-7	TRBD2	-	17	CASRRTSLAGGPDEQYF	TGTGCCAGCAGAAGAACTTCCCTAGCGGGGGGGCCGGACGAGCAGTACTTC
TRBV4-1	TRBJ2-5	-	few	14	CASSQDPGVETQYF	TGCGCCAGCAGCCAAGATCCAGGGGTCGAGACCCAGTACTTC
TRBV24-1	TRBJ1-4	TRBD1	-	14	CATRRQGASEKLFF	TGTGCCACCAGAAGACAGGGGGCTTCTGAAAAACTGTTTTTT
TRBV25-1	TRBJ2-7	-	few	9	CASSDTPYF	TGTGCCAGCAGTGACACTCCCTACTTC
TRBV30	TRBJ2-1	TRBD2	-	15	CAWSFGGASYNEQFF	TGTGCCTGGAGTTTCGGGGGGGCCTCCTACAATGAGCAGTTCTTC
TRBV2	TRBJ2-7	-	-	14	CAAQRVGSPYEQYF	TGTGCCGCCCAAAGGGTCGGGAGCCCCTACGAGCAGTACTTC
TRBV4-1	TRBJ2-1	TRBD2	few	17	CASSQPVGLAGGREQFF	TGCGCCAGCAGCCAACCTGTTGGGCTAGCGGGGGGAAGAGAGCAGTTCTTC
TRBV7-2	TRBJ2-3	-	-	14	CASSLESRTDTQYF	TGTGCCAGCAGCTTAGAGAGCCGCACAGATACGCAGTATTTT